These 11 T cell receptor beta chains originate from one sample sequenced in a study of cytomegalovirus exposure and HLA in healthy donors. The PCR employed 60 Vbeta primers together with 13 Jbeta primers. Sequencing was performed with immunoSEQ multiplex PCR; in TCRdb, only in-frame clones are kept and a portion is missing. Of 170,000 or so clones detected, 65% to 85% appear once; the ten largest clones hold 3.1%. Source material: PBMCs. Source of these receptors: a woman between 50 and 59 years old in good health and CMV-seropositive.

The chain carries TRBV7-2 and TRBJ1-4; 10 nucleotides match TRBD1. Germline CDR1 is SGHTA and CDR2 is FQGNSA. Trimming cost V 7 bases and J 6 bases; bases outside gene matches: 5. This CDR3 is built from 14 residues. CDR3 in DNA: TGTGCCAGCAAGACGGGACAGGGGCATGAAAAACTGTTTTTT. This translates into CASKTGQGHEKLFF.

The chain recombines TRBV4-3 with TRBJ1-1; 9 bases map to TRBD1. The CDR3 is 14 residues long. Germline V gene sequence: CDR1 LGHNA, CDR2 YSLEER. V trimming: 4 bases; J trimming: 4 bases; junction bases outside the gene matches: 4. In DNA form, the CDR3 reads TGCGCCAGCAGCCGAGACAGGGGGACCACTGAAGCTTTCTTT. This codes for CASSRDRGTTEAFF.

The V and J genes are TRBV12-5 and TRBJ2-7, with TRBD1 identical over 11 bases. Trimming at V came to 2 bases and at J to 2 bases, leaving 2 bases not matched to a gene. The CDR3 has 15 amino acids. Germline V gives CDR1 LGHNT, CDR2 FRNRAP. CDR3 amino acids: CASGLPGQGAYEQYF. The CDR3 DNA follows: TGTGCTAGTGGTTTGCCGGGACAGGGGGCCTACGAGCAGTACTTC.

The chain uses TRBV27 and TRBJ2-2; the match to TRBD1 covers 10 bases. Germline CDR1 reads MNHEY; CDR2 reads SMNVEV (reference sequence). The CDR3 is 16 amino acids. Trimming cost V 0 bases and J 4 bases; bases outside gene matches: 2. This CDR3 is CASSLSRTGGTGELFF. The DNA for the CDR3 is TGTGCCAGCAGTTTATCCCGGACAGGGGGCACCGGGGAGCTGTTTTTT.

V usage is TRBV4-3 and J usage is TRBJ2-3, with D possibly matching TRBD1 (6 bases). The CDR3 runs to 18 residues. Germline V gene lookup returns CDR1 LGHNA and CDR2 YSLEER. V was clipped by 0 bases and J by 2 bases, with 18 bases between them. Here the CDR3 DNA reads TGCGCCAGCAGCCAAGATATGATGGACAGCAGTTTCACAGATACGCAGTATTTT. Translated: CASSQDMMDSSFTDTQYF.

Comment on this clone: The junction does not match germline at one end; this may be a read error. This rearrangement joins TRBV7-7 to TRBJ2-1; the D is unclear. Germline CDR1 reads SSHAT; CDR2 reads FNYEAQ (reference sequence). The CDR3 extends over 13 amino acids. The CDR3 DNA follows: TGTGCTAGCAGCTTAGGCAGAAACAATGAGCAGTTCTTC. It specifies CASSLGRNNEQFF.

The chain carries TRBV7-3 and TRBJ2-1; tentatively, D is TRBD2 (6 bases). The germline gives CDR1 SGHTA, CDR2 FQGTGA. This CDR3 has 15 amino acids. Deletions cut 6 bases from V and 0 bases from J, with 12 bases between. The CDR3 sequence: CASRGSGSSYNEQFF. In nucleotides, the CDR3 is TGTGCCAGCAGGGGTAGCGGAAGCTCCTACAATGAGCAGTTCTTC.

The chain is built from TRBV25-1 and TRBJ1-1; 7 positions match TRBD1. This CDR3 is built from 14 residues. V lost 4 bases to trimming and J lost 5 bases; unmatched junction nucleotides: 7. In germline, CDR1 is MGHDK, CDR2 SYGVNS. CDR3 residues: CASSVSQGPTEAFF. The CDR3 bases are TGTGCCAGCAGTGTATCACAGGGGCCGACTGAAGCTTTCTTT.

This rearrangement joins TRBV11-2 to TRBJ2-7, with 9 bases fitting TRBD2. V was pared by 0 bases and J by 1 base, with 7 bases of the junction left unmatched. CDR3 length equals 17 residues. Per germline, CDR1 SGHAT and CDR2 FQNNGV. CDR3 coding DNA: TGTGCCAGCAGCTTAGATAGTCTAGCGGGGCGGTCCTACGAGCAGTACTTC. It yields the protein CASSLDSLAGRSYEQYF.

The genes are TRBV7-3 and TRBJ1-1, with a tentative D call TRBD1 (6 bases). Germline CDR1 reads SGHTA; CDR2 reads FQGTGA. V lost 4 bases, J lost 7 bases, and 13 bases lay in between. The CDR3 spans 13 residues. The CDR3 loop is CASSSTGPGEAFF. The DNA for the CDR3 is TGTGCCAGCAGCTCCACAGGGCCGGGTGAAGCTTTCTTT.

In DNA, the CDR3 is TGCGCCAGCAGCTTGGAAGGGAGGCGGGACAATGAGCAGTTCTTC. Its translation is CASSLEGRRDNEQFF. The chain is built from TRBV5-1 and TRBJ2-1; D might be TRBD2 (6 bases). This CDR3 has 15 amino acids. Trimming cost V 0 bases and J 5 bases, with 12 bases left between them. Germline V gene data show CDR1 as SGHRS and CDR2 as YFSETQ. Supplemented by reference TRBV5-1 and TRBJ2-1, the full variable domain reads KAGVTQTPRYLIKTRGQQVTLSCSPISGHRSVSWYQQTPGQGLQFLFEYFSETQRNKGNFPGRFSGRQFSNSRSEMNVSTLELGDSALYLCASSLEGRRDNEQFFGPGTRLTVL.